One sample yielded the 5 T cell receptor beta chains listed below, sequenced in a study of cytomegalovirus exposure and HLA in healthy donors (dated by TCRdb to 2016 to 2017). The library came from the immunoSEQ multiplex PCR assay. For the multiplex PCR, a mixture combining 60 forward primers for TCR Vbeta segments and 13 reverse primers for TCR Jbeta segments was used. As stored in TCRdb, this immuneACCESS dataset retains in-frame rearrangements with V and J assigned. A fraction of the clones does not appear; measured against another copy, unresolved V genes explain less than half of the discrepancy, and the remainder lacks a known reason. In this sample the table shows 130,000 or so clones, less than 90% of which occur a single time. In total, the top ten clones hold 1.5% of the sample. Specimen: PBMCs. These receptors all stem from a man in his forties in good health and CMV-seronegative.

This clone came up once. The rearrangement links TRBV30 to TRBJ2-7, with D perhaps matching TRBD2 (5 bases). Germline values: CDR1 GTSNPN, CDR2 SVGIG (reference sequence). Trimming pared 5 bases from V and 4 bases from J, leaving 15 bases between. This CDR3 region has 13 residues. The CDR3 here is CAWGSGGPYEQYF. In DNA form, the CDR3 reads TGTGCCTGGGGCAGTGGCGGGCCTTACGAGCAGTACTTC.

A note on this clone: At one boundary the junction diverges from the germline segment, which might be a read error. This chain joins TRBV5-8 and TRBJ2-3; the match to TRBD1 covers 9 bases. The CDR3 extends over 14 amino acids. Germline CDR1 reads SGHTS; CDR2 reads YDEGEE. CDR3 residues: CASSVDRGTDTQYF. For the CDR3, the DNA is TGTGCCAGCAGCGTGGACAGGGGCACGGATACGCAGTATTTT.

Remarks on this clone: At one of its ends the junction is not consistent with the germline gene, which may arise from a read error. The chain has TRBV7-7 and TRBJ2-2; TRBD1 aligns across 8 bases. The germline V gene has CDR1 SSHAT and CDR2 FNYEAQ (reference sequence). CDR3 length: 14 amino acids. The CDR3 spells CASSRQGFTGELFF. The CDR3 DNA is TGTGCTAGCAGCCGACAGGGGTTCACCGGGGAGCTGTTTTTT.

The rearrangement joins TRBV7-9 to TRBJ2-7; 10 bases match TRBD1. V trimming: 5 bases; J trimming: 5 bases; junction bases outside the gene matches: 6. CDR3 length: 14 amino acids. Germline assignment: CDR1 SEHNR and CDR2 FQNEAQ (reference sequence). CDR3 coding DNA: TGTGCCAGCAGCCTTGGACAGGGGGGCCACGAGCAGTACTTC. Translating gives CASSLGQGGHEQYF.

The chain couples TRBV7-2 to TRBJ1-3; no clear D. The V gene's germline CDR1 is SGHTA and CDR2 FQGNSA. The V end lost 3 bases, the J end lost 0 bases, and 6 bases lay between the germline ends. This CDR3 has 14 amino acids. Here the CDR3 DNA reads TGTGCCAGCAGCTTTGGGAGCTCTGGAAACACCATATATTTT. Translating gives CASSFGSSGNTIYF.